This record looks at one TCR beta chain sequence and its context. Its antigen is still unknown. The V gene lost 0 bases and the J gene lost 2 bases, with 16 bases spanning the gap. The germline CDR1 and CDR2 sequences are DFQATT and SNEGSKA (reference sequence). This CDR3 has 16 amino acids. This entry belongs to a study of blood T cells in healthy people across ages. Primers used in a second PCR of about 6 to 11 cycles were a sample-barcoded 5' primer and a J-beta primer mix. TCRdb re-called the 5' RACE reads through MiXCR, storing one row per CDR3 protein. There are about 770,000 distinct CDR3 sequences in the sample; around 43% occur only once, and around 21% lies in the top ten. General study results and limits: Naive T cell percentage showed a strong correlation with TCR beta diversity. Roughly linear declines in TCR beta diversity per million T cells occurred with age. Whereas aged donors had fewer naive CD4+ cells, long-lived donors had more of them and higher diversity.

V gene TRBV20-1 combines with J gene TRBJ2-5; no definite D call. The sequencing input was blood. This clonotype was sampled from a man in his 60s in good health. The DNA for the CDR3 is TGCAGTGCTAGAGATTCTGTCCGGAAGCGTCAAGAGACCCAGTACTTC. The encoded protein is CSARDSVRKRQETQYF.